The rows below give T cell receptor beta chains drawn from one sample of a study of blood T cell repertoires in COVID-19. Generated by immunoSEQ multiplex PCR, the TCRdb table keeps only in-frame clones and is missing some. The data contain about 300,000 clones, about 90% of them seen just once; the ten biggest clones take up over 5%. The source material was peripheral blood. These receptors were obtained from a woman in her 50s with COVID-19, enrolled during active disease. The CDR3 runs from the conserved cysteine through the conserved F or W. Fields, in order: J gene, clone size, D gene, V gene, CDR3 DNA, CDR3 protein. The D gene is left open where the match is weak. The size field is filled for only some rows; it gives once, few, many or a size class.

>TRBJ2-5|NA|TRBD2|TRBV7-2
TGTGCCAGCACTCTAACTAGCGGCCAAGAGACCCAGTACTTC
CASTLTSGQETQYF
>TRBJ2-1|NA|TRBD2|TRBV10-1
TGCGCCAGCAGTGAGAAGGCTAGCGGGGCTTACAATGAGCAGTTCTTC
CASSEKASGAYNEQFF
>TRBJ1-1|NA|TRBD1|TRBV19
TGTGCCAGTAGTGAGACAGGGTTCGCTTTCTTT
CASSETGFAFF
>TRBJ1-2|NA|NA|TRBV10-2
TGCGCCAGCAGTGAAGTACAAGGGGATGGCTACACCTTC
CASSEVQGDGYTF
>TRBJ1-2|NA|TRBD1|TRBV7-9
TGTGCCAGCAGCGGGGGACAGGGAGTTGGCTATGGCTACACCTTC
CASSGGQGVGYGYTF
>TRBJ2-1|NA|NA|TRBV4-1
TGCGCCAGCAGCCAAGATAGGGACACCACTTCCCAACCGCTAAACAATGAGCAGTTCTTC
CASSQDRDTTSQPLNNEQFF
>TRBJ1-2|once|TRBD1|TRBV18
TGTGCCAGCTCGCGACAGGGGATGAACTATGGCTACACCTTC
CASSRQGMNYGYTF
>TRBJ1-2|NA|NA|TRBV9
TGTGCCAGCAGCGTGGAGGGGAACTATGGCTACACCTTC
CASSVEGNYGYTF
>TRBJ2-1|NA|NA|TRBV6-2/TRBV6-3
TGTGCCAGCAGTCAACCGGGGGAGCCGAGCTCCTACAATGAGCAGTTCTTC
CASSQPGEPSSYNEQFF
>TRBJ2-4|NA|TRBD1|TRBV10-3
TGTGCCATCAGTGAATGGAGACAGGGACCGACGGACATTCAGTACTTC
CAISEWRQGPTDIQYF
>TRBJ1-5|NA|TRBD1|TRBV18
TGTGCCAGCTCACCATACGACAGGGCGGGTCAGCCCCAGCATTTT
CASSPYDRAGQPQHF
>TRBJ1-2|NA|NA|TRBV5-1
TGCGCCAGCAGCTTAGAAACGACAGGCCTCGGCTATGGCTACACCTTC
CASSLETTGLGYGYTF
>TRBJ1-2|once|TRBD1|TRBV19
TGTGCCAGTAGTATGACAGGGGAGGGCTATGGCTACACCTTC
CASSMTGEGYGYTF
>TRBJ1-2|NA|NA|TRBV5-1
TGCGCCAGCAGCTGGAGGGCGCCCAACTATGGCTACACCTTC
CASSWRAPNYGYTF
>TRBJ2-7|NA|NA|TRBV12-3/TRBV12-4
TGTGCCAGCAGTTCAAATTCCTACGAGCAGTACTTC
CASSSNSYEQYF
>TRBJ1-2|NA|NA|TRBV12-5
TGTGCTAGTGGTTTGATATCGGGTGGAGGCTACACCTTC
CASGLISGGGYTF
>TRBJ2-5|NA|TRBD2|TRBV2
TGTGCCAGCAGCCCCGGGCTAGCGGGCTACCAAGAGACCCAGTACTTC
CASSPGLAGYQETQYF
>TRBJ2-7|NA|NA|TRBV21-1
TGTGCCAGCAGCAAAGCTATGAAAGCTGGGACAGCTTGCGAGCAGTACTTC
CASSKAMKAGTACEQYF
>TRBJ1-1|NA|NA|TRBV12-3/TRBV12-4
TGTGCCAGCAGTTTATGGGCCATGGAAGCAGCTTTCTTT
CASSLWAMEAAFF
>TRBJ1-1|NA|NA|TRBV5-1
TGCGCCAGCAGCTTGACCGGGGTCGGCACTGAAGCTTTCTTT
CASSLTGVGTEAFF
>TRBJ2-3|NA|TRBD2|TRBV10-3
TGTGCCATCGGGACGGGAGGGCAAACAGATACGCAGTATTTT
CAIGTGGQTDTQYF
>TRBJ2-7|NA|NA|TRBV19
TGTGCCAGTAGTGGCTTCGACGAGCAGTACTTC
CASSGFDEQYF
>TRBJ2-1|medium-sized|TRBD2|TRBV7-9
TGTGCCAGCAGCTCTGCCCGACTAGCGGGAACCTACAATGAGCAGTTCTTC
CASSSARLAGTYNEQFF
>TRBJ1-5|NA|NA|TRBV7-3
TGTGCCAGCAGCTTAAATGGGGGCCCGGGTCAGCCCCAGCATTTT
CASSLNGGPGQPQHF
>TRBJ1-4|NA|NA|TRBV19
TGTGCCAGTAGGAGGACACCTAGTAATGAAAAACTGTTTTTT
CASRRTPSNEKLFF
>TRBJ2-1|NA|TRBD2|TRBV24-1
TGTGCCACCAGTGATACTCGTAGCGGGAGCATGTATGAGCAGTTCTTC
CATSDTRSGSMYEQFF